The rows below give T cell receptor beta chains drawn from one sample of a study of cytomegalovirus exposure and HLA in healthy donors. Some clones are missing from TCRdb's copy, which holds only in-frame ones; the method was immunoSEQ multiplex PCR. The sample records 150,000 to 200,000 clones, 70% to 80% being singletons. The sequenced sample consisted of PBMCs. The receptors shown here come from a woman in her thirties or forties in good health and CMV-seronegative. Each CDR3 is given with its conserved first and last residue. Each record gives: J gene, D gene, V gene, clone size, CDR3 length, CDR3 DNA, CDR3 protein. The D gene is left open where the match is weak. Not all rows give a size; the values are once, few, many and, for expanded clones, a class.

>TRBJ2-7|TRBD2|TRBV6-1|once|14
TGTGCCAGCAGTGAAAGGGACTACGAGTGGGAGCAGTACTTC
CASSERDYEWEQYF
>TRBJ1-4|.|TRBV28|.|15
TGTGCCAGCAGTTTGTACGGTGCAACTAATGAAAAACTGTTTTTT
CASSLYGATNEKLFF
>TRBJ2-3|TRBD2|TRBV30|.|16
TGTGCCTGGAGTGTTGGCCTAGCGGGTGACACAGATACGCAGTATTTT
CAWSVGLAGDTDTQYF
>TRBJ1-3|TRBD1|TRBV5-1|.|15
TGCGCCAGCAGCCGAGGAGGGACAGGGGGAGACACCATATATTTT
CASSRGGTGGDTIYF
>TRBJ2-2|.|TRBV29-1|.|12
TGCAGCGCTACTGCGGGGTCCGGGGAGCTGTTTTTT
CSATAGSGELFF
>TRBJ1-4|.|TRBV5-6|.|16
TGTGCCAGCAGCTTCCACAGCTACCCAACTAATGAAAAACTGTTTTTT
CASSFHSYPTNEKLFF
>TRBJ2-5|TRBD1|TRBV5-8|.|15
TGTGCCAGCAGCTTGATGGGGGCAGGGGGAGAGACCCAGTACTTC
CASSLMGAGGETQYF
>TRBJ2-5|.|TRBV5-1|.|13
TGCGCCAGCAGTGAAGAGGGCCAAGAGACCCAGTACTTC
CASSEEGQETQYF
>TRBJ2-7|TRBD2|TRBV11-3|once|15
TGTGCCAGCAGCTTCCTAGCGGGAGGCGGCTACGAGCAGTACTTC
CASSFLAGGGYEQYF
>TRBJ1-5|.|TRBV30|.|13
TGTGCCTGGAGCTCGCAGGGGAATCAGCCCCAGCATTTT
CAWSSQGNQPQHF
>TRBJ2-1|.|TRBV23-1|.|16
TGCGCCAGCAGTCAATCTAGGGGCGGGGAGTACAATGAGCAGTTCTTC
CASSQSRGGEYNEQFF
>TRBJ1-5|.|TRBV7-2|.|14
TGTGCCAGCAGCTTAGGAGGTGGAGATCAGCCCCAGCATTTT
CASSLGGGDQPQHF
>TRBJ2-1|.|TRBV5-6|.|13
TGTGCCAGCAGCTTGGGACAGCAGAATGAGCAGTTCTTC
CASSLGQQNEQFF
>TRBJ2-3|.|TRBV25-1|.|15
TGTGCCAGCAGTGAGGGGGCCACTAGCACAGATACGCAGTATTTT
CASSEGATSTDTQYF
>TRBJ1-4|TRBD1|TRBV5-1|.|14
TGCGCCAGCAGCATCGGACAGGGGGATGAAAAACTGTTTTTT
CASSIGQGDEKLFF
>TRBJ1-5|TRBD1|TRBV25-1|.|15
TGTGCCAGCAGTGAAGACAGGGGCAAAAATCAGCCCCAGCATTTT
CASSEDRGKNQPQHF
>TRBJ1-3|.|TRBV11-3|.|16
TGTGCCAGCAGCCGCAGACAGGTCAGCTCTGGAAACACCATATATTTT
CASSRRQVSSGNTIYF
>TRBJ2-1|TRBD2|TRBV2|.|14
TGTGCCAGCATCGGGACTAGCGCGTACAATGAGCAGTTCTTC
CASIGTSAYNEQFF
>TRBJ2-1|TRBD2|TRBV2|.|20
TGTGCCAGCAGTGAATTTCCAGGGAGGTCGACTAGCGGGATATACAATGAGCAGTTCTTC
CASSEFPGRSTSGIYNEQFF
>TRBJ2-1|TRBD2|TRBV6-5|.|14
TGTGCCAGCAATCGGGCGGGAGGGCGGGATGAGCAGTTCTTC
CASNRAGGRDEQFF
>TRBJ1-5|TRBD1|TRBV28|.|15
TGTGCCAGCAACTCTGGGGACAGATCCTATCAGCCCCAGCATTTT
CASNSGDRSYQPQHF
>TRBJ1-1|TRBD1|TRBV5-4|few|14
TGTGCCAGCAGCTTGCGGGACAGCATAACTGAAGCTTTCTTT
CASSLRDSITEAFF
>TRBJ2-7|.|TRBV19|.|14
TGTGCCAGTAGTACCGGTGGGGCTGGCTACGAGCAGTACTTC
CASSTGGAGYEQYF
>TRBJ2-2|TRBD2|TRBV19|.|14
TGTGCCAGCCTAGCGGGCACGAACACCGGGGAGCTGTTTTTT
CASLAGTNTGELFF
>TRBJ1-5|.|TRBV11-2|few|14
TGTGCCAGCAGCCCCTTGGGGGGGAATCAGCCCCAGCATTTT
CASSPLGGNQPQHF
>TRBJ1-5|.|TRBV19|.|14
TGTGCCAGTACTGACCCAGGTTCGAATCAGCCCCAGCATTTT
CASTDPGSNQPQHF
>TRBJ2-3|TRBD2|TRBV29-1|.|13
TGCAGCAAAGCGGGAGGGCCCACAGATACGCAGTATTTT
CSKAGGPTDTQYF
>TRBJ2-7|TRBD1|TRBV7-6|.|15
TGTGCCAGCAGCGAAAGGACAGGGGGAGTCTACGAGCAGTACTTC
CASSERTGGVYEQYF
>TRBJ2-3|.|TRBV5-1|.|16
TGCGCCAGCAGCCCCCAGACGGGGGAGGTTACAGATACGCAGTATTTT
CASSPQTGEVTDTQYF
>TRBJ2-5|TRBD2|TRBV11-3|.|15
TGTGCCAGCAGCTCGGGACTAGCCAACCAAGAGACCCAGTACTTC
CASSSGLANQETQYF
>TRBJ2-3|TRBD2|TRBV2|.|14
TGTGCCAGCAGGGCGGGAGTAGTGCGAGATACGCAGTATTTT
CASRAGVVRDTQYF
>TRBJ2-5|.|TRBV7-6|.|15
TGTGCCAGCAGCTTAGTGGGGGGATACCAAGAGACCCAGTACTTC
CASSLVGGYQETQYF
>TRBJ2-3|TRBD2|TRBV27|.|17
TGTGCCAGCAGTTTCTTCGGACTAGCGGGAGGTACAGATACGCAGTATTTT
CASSFFGLAGGTDTQYF
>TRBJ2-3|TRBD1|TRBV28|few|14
TGTGCCAGCAGTTTACAGGGGGCCGCAGATACGCAGTATTTT
CASSLQGAADTQYF
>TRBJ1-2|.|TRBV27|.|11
TGTGCCAGCGGGGCTTATGGAGGCTACACCTTC
CASGAYGGYTF
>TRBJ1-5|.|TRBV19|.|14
TGTGCCAGTAGTATGGGGGGATCTGCGCAGCCCCAGCATTTT
CASSMGGSAQPQHF
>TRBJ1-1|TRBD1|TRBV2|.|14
TGTGCCAGCAGTGTAGAACAGGGGGCGTCTGAAGCTTTCTTT
CASSVEQGASEAFF
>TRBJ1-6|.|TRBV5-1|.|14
TGCGCCAGCAGCTTCGGGACAAAGTTAGCAACCCTCCACTTT
CASSFGTKLATLHF
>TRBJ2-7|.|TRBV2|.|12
TGTGCCAGCAGTGAGGAGACCTACGAGCAGTACTTC
CASSEETYEQYF
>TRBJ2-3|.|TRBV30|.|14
TGTGCCTGGCCCAGGGATACTTCCACAGATACGCAGTATTTT
CAWPRDTSTDTQYF
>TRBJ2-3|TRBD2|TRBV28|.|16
TGTGCCAGCAGTTCTCCCGAGCGGGGCCTGGCAGATACGCAGTATTTT
CASSSPERGLADTQYF
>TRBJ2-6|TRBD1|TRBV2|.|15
TGTGCCAGCAGTTACAGGGGCTCTGGGGCCAACGTCCTGACTTTC
CASSYRGSGANVLTF
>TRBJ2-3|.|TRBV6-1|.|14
TGTGCCAGCAGCGGAGGGGGCCCCACAGATACGCAGTATTTT
CASSGGGPTDTQYF
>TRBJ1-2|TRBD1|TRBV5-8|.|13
TGTGCCAGCAGCGGCAGGGGGCCTTGGAGCTACACCTTC
CASSGRGPWSYTF
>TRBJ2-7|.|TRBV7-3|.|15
TGTGCCAGCAGCTTAGGGTACGGGTTAAGCTACGAGCAGTACTTC
CASSLGYGLSYEQYF